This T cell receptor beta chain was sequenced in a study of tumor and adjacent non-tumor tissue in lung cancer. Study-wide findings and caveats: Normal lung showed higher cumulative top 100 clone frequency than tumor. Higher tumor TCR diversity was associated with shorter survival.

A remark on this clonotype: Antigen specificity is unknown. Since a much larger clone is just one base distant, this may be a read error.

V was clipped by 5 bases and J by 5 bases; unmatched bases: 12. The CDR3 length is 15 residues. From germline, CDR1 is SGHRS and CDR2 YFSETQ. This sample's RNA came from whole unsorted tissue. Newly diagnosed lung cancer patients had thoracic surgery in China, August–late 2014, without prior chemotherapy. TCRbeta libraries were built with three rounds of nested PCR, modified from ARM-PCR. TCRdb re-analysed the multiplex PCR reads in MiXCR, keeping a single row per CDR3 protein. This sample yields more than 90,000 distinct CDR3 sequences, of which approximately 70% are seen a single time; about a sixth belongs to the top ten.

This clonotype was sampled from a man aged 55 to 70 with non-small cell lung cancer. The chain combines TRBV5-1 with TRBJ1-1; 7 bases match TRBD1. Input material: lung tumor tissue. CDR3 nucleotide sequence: TGCGCCAGCAGAGGGGGCACGATAGGTTATACTGAAGCTTTCTTT. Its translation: CASRGGTIGYTEAFF.